These 10 T cell receptor beta chains were all obtained from the same sample, sequenced in a study of tumor and adjacent non-tumor tissue in lung cancer. No cell sorting was done before RNA was extracted from the tissue. The library came from three nested PCR rounds adapted from ARM-PCR protocols. TCRdb independently ran MiXCR on the multiplex PCR reads; one entry per CDR3 protein. Here the sample spans roughly 150,000 distinct CDR3 sequences, about 71% being singletons. The sequenced sample was lung tumor tissue. Receptor source: a man between 60 and 70 years old with small cell lung cancer.

Regarding this clonotype: One end of the junction does not line up with germline, which may come from a read error. The rearrangement uses TRBV5-1 and TRBJ1-1; unclear D gene. Per germline, CDR1 SGHRS and CDR2 YFSETQ. The CDR3 is 14 amino acids. This CDR3 reads CANSSDTGTTEAFF. The CDR3 coding sequence is TGCGCCAACAGCTCCGACACGGGAACCACTGAAGCTTTCTTT.

With respect to this clonotype: Relative to the germline gene, one junction end is altered; a read error may explain this. V usage is TRBV11-3 and J usage is TRBJ2-1, with no clear D. Germline CDR1 SGHNT, CDR2 YENEEA. This CDR3 has 14 amino acids. CDR3: CARSPRSVNNEEFF. In nucleotides, the CDR3 is TGTGCCAGGAGCCCTCGGAGCGTGAACAATGAGGAGTTCTTC. Together with reference TRBV11-3 and TRBJ2-1, the CDR3 gives the full variable domain: EAGVVQSPRYKIIEKKQPVAFWCNPISGHNTLYWYLQNLGQGPELLIRYENEEAVDDSQLPKDRFSAERLKGVDSTLKIQPAELGDSAVYLCARSPRSVNNEEFFGPGTRLTVL.

Points on this clonotype: A much larger clonotype is one base distant, so this may be a read error. V usage is TRBV11-3 and J usage is TRBJ1-3; no definite D call. The length of the CDR3 is 12 residues. Germline values: CDR1 SGHNT, CDR2 YENEEA. CDR3 protein: CASRLVGNTIYF. CDR3 nucleotides: TGTGCCAGCAGATTAGTGGGAAACACCATATATTTT.

This clonotype came up many times. The V gene is TRBV21-1, the J gene TRBJ2-7; TRBD1 is taken as the D call from the table, unchecked against the DNA. TRBV21-1 is described as a pseudogene. The CDR3 is 15 amino acids. The CDR3 spells CASSKAGDRPYEQYV. For the CDR3, the DNA is TGTGCCAGCAGCAAAGCGGGAGACAGACCCTACGAGCAGTACGTC.

Turning to this clonotype: The CDR3 does not end in the conserved phenylalanine or tryptophan, so this is likely a read error. The rearrangement links TRBV6-5 to TRBJ1-1; 10 bases are a match to TRBD1. Germline loops: CDR1 MNHEY, CDR2 SVGAGI. This CDR3 is built from 17 residues. After removal of 7 bases from V and 1 base from J, the junction contained 12 bases not matched to a gene. CDR3 residues: CASKKGQGTRWNTEAFL. The CDR3 bases are TGTGCCAGCAAAAAGGGACAGGGGACACGGTGGAACACTGAAGCTTTCTTA.

This clonotype appeared a single time. Lacking the conserved final phenylalanine or tryptophan, this CDR3 likely reflects a read error. CDR3 region: CSATLVAGPYNEQFL. The DNA for the CDR3 is TGCAGTGCTACTCTAGTGGCAGGGCCCTACAATGAGCAGTTCTTA. The chain carries TRBV20-1 and TRBJ2-1, with D perhaps TRBD1 (5 bases). V lost 4 bases and J lost 2, with 15 bases in between. The germline gives CDR1 DFQATT, CDR2 SNEGSKA (reference sequence). This CDR3 spans 15 amino acids.

V is TRBV12-3 or TRBV12-4 and J is TRBJ1-1, with a possible D match to TRBD1 (5 bases). CDR3 size: 15 residues. The V end lost 2 bases, the J end lost 2 bases, and 12 bases lay between the germline ends. CDR3 region: CASSLIDSLNTEAFF. The DNA for the CDR3 is TGTGCCAGCAGTTTAATCGACAGCCTAAACACTGAAGCTTTCTTT.

On this clonotype: Possible read error: a much larger clone is one base away. This chain joins TRBV20-1 and TRBJ1-2; D remains unclear. The V end lost 7 bases, the J end lost 2 bases, and 11 bases lay between the germline ends. This CDR3 spans 12 amino acids. CDR1 and CDR2 from the germline V gene are DFQATT and SNEGSKA (reference sequence). In DNA form, the CDR3 reads TGCAGTGAGCACCGCGTAAACTATGGCTACACCTTC. Its protein is CSEHRVNYGYTF.

This clonotype was seen ten or more times. The rearrangement joins TRBV29-1 to TRBJ1-5; unclear D gene. Trimming removed 4 bases at V and 8 bases at J, with 3 bases between. Germline-derived CDR1 and CDR2 are SQVTM and ANQGSEA. The CDR3 length is 9 residues. CDR3 amino acids: CSVVEPQHF. In DNA form, the CDR3 reads TGCAGCGTTGTCGAGCCCCAGCATTTT.

Turning to this clonotype: One end of the junction is discordant with germline, which a read error may explain. The chain joins TRBV11-2 to TRBJ2-3; no clear D gene. CDR1 is SGHAT, CDR2 FQNNGV, per germline. There are 14 residues in the CDR3. The chain's CDR3 is CARSLEQSRDTQYF. CDR3 sequence (DNA): TGCGCCAGAAGCTTAGAGCAGAGCAGAGATACGCAGTATTTT.